One and the same sample provided the 5 T cell receptor beta chains below, sequenced in a study of cytomegalovirus exposure and HLA in healthy donors (dated by TCRdb to the late 2010s). The library was prepared using the immunoSEQ multiplex PCR assay. TCRdb mirrors the immuneACCESS table, restricted to in-frame sequences. Some clones are absent from its copies; in checked studies, under half trace to an unresolved V gene, and the reason for the others is unknown. Recorded for this sample are some 150,000 clones; 75% to 90% of them occurred a single time. About 22% of the sample comes from the top ten. Sample: PBMCs. Receptor source: a man aged 18 to 29 in good health and CMV-seropositive.

The CDR3 protein is CASSFEGDNYGYTF. The CDR3 DNA is TGTGCCAGCAGTTTTGAGGGGGATAACTATGGCTACACCTTC. J is TRBJ1-2 and V is TRBV6-1, with D possibly TRBD1 on 6 matching bases. Germline-derived CDR1 and CDR2 are MNHNS and SASEGT. V lost 5 bases and J lost 1, with 11 bases in between. This CDR3 is 14 amino acids long.

This clone has just one count. The chain recombines TRBV2 with TRBJ1-1, with D uncertain. The CDR3 covers 13 residues. Germline V gives CDR1 SNHLY, CDR2 FYNNEI. V was clipped by 3 bases and J by 1 base, with 6 bases between them. In DNA form, the CDR3 reads TGTGCCAGCAGTGAGAGGGCGAACACTGAAGCTTTCTTT. Translating gives CASSERANTEAFF. Variable domain in full (rest from reference TRBV2 and TRBJ1-1): EPEVTQTPSHQVTQMGQEVILRCVPISNHLYFYWYRQILGQKVEFLVSFYNNEISEKSEIFDDQFSVERPDGSNFTLKIRSTKLEDSAMYFCASSERANTEAFFGQGTRLTVV.

This chain joins TRBV7-2 and TRBJ1-5; 8 bases align to TRBD1. Trimming cost V 2 bases and J 1 base; bases outside gene matches: 10. Germline CDR1 SGHTA, CDR2 FQGNSA. CDR3 length equals 18 residues. The CDR3 region has the DNA TGTGCCAGCAGCTTAAGGACAGGGCTAGGTGGGAGCAATCAGCCCCAGCATTTT. Translated: CASSLRTGLGGSNQPQHF.

The chain couples TRBV5-4 to TRBJ2-1, with a tentative D call TRBD2 (6 bases). The germline CDR1 and CDR2 sequences are SGHNT and YYREEE (reference sequence). Trimming left V 0 bases short and J 10 bases short, with 8 bases between. This CDR3 region has 12 residues. DNA of the CDR3: TGTGCCAGCAGCTTGGCCGGACTAGAGCAGTTCTTC. This codes for CASSLAGLEQFF.

The chain recombines TRBV10-3 with TRBJ2-5; D ambiguous. The CDR3 has 14 residues. Germline V gene data show CDR1 as ENHRY and CDR2 as SYGVKD. V was shortened by 3 bases and J by 0 bases, with 8 bases between the two germline ends. CDR3 nucleotide sequence: TGTGCCATCAGTGACGAGAATAACCAAGAGACCCAGTACTTC. The encoded protein is CAISDENNQETQYF.